The 8 T cell receptor beta chains below all came from one sample that was sequenced in a study of blood T cell repertoires in COVID-19. Sequencing used immunoSEQ multiplex PCR; TCRdb keeps in-frame clones, though not all of them. The sample holds some 140,000 clones, roughly 78% seen once. The specimen sequenced was peripheral blood. These receptor sequences come from a man at least 80 years old with acute or convalescent COVID-19.

V is TRBV19 and J is TRBJ1-2; D gene uncertain. This CDR3 is built from 14 residues. Germline V gene sequence: CDR1 LNHDA, CDR2 SQIVND (reference sequence). Trimming took off 8 bases at V and 4 bases at J, with 17 bases between the two ends. CDR3 sequence: CASSPVMGPYGYTF. As DNA, the CDR3 is TGTGCCAGTTCCCCGGTGATGGGCCCCTATGGCTACACCTTC.

This clone was recorded a few times. The chain is built from TRBV20-1 and TRBJ1-5; D is undetermined. The V gene's germline CDR1 is DFQATT and CDR2 SNEGSKA (reference sequence). The CDR3 loop spans 14 amino acids. The V and J ends lost 3 bases and 0 bases respectively, with 9 bases between them. CDR3 coding DNA: TGCAGTGCTAGTGACGGGTATAGCAATCAGCCCCAGCATTTT. Its protein product is CSASDGYSNQPQHF.

This chain joins TRBV2 and TRBJ1-2; no firm D call. Germline V lookup: CDR1 SNHLY, CDR2 FYNNEI. Trimming shortened V by 5 bases and J by 1 base, and 14 bases separated the two germline ends. The CDR3 totals 15 residues. As DNA, the CDR3 is TGTGCCAGCAGTCTAGCCGGACGGAATAACTATGGCTACACCTTC. Translation: CASSLAGRNNYGYTF.

V is TRBV7-2 and J is TRBJ2-1, with a weak D call TRBD1 (5 bases). The CDR3 runs to 15 residues. The V end was cut by 5 bases, the J end by 4 bases, with 15 bases between. Germline CDR1 SGHTA, CDR2 FQGNSA. This chain's CDR3 is CASSQGRAPYNEQFF. The CDR3 nucleotides are TGTGCCAGCAGCCAGGGCCGGGCCCCTTACAATGAGCAGTTCTTC.

This clone has only a few counts. The chain couples TRBV28 to TRBJ2-5, with TRBD2 matching over 11 bases. CDR1 MDHEN and CDR2 SYDVKM come from the germline V gene. After removal of 5 bases from V and 5 bases from J, the junction contained 7 bases not matched to a gene. The CDR3 totals 15 residues. DNA for the CDR3: TGTGCCAGCAGTCCGATAGCGGGGGGGCTTGAGACCCAGTACTTC. This gives the protein CASSPIAGGLETQYF.

The rearrangement joins TRBV7-2 to TRBJ1-4; perhaps TRBD1 as D (6 bases). The CDR3 is 15 residues long. Per germline, CDR1 SGHTA and CDR2 FQGNSA. Deletions cut 5 bases from V and 8 bases from J, with 18 bases between. Written as DNA, the CDR3 is TGTGCCAGCAGCCGCGGTGGGGGGGGCAGGGAAAAACTGTTTTTT. As protein: CASSRGGGGREKLFF. Full variable domain (missing parts from reference TRBV7-2 and TRBJ1-4): GAGVSQSPSNKVTEKGKDVELRCDPISGHTALYWYRQSLGQGLEFLIYFQGNSAPDKSGLPSDRFSAERTGGSVSTLTIQRTQQEDSAVYLCASSRGGGGREKLFFGSGTQLSVL.

This chain links TRBV19 with TRBJ1-5; D may be TRBD1 (6 bases). Trimming stripped 2 bases from V and 0 bases from J, with 14 bases between. This CDR3 is built from 17 residues. From germline, CDR1 is LNHDA and CDR2 SQIVND (reference sequence). CDR3 residues: CASSIIEGRGSNQPQHF. CDR3 nucleotide sequence: TGTGCCAGTAGTATAATCGAGGGCAGGGGTAGCAATCAGCCCCAGCATTTT. The variable domain in full, completed from reference TRBV19 and TRBJ1-5, reads DGGITQSPKYLFRKEGQNVTLSCEQNLNHDAMYWYRQDPGQGLRLIYYSQIVNDFQKGDIAEGYSVSREKKESFPLTVTSAQKNPTAFYLCASSIIEGRGSNQPQHFGDGTRLSIL.

The V and J genes are TRBV3-1 (or the pseudogene TRBV3-2) and TRBJ2-3, with 7 nucleotides matching TRBD2. Trimming cost V 6 bases and J 5 bases; bases outside gene matches: 8. The CDR3 runs to 14 residues. Germline V gene sequence: CDR1 LGHDT, CDR2 YNNKEL (reference sequence). CDR3: CASRFSPSGDTQYF. CDR3 DNA: TGTGCCAGCAGGTTTAGCCCTAGCGGAGATACGCAGTATTTT.